One and the same sample provided the 26 T cell receptor beta chains below, sequenced in a study of blood T cells in healthy people across ages. A second roughly 7 to 11 cycle PCR used barcoded and J-beta primers. TCRdb re-analysed the 5' RACE reads in MiXCR, keeping a single row per CDR3 protein. The table records approximately 1,700,000 distinct CDR3 sequences, 30% to 40% of them present only once. Input material: blood. Receptor source: a human donor in good health.

In its sample, this clonotype was seen a few times. The CDR3 coding sequence is TGTGCCAGCAGTTTATTTGGGATGACAGGCTCTGGGGCCAACGTCCTGACTTTC. This encodes CASSLFGMTGSGANVLTF. The gene calls are TRBV27 and TRBJ2-6; D might be TRBD1 (6 bases). V was pared by 1 base and J by 0 bases, with 13 bases between. Germline V gives CDR1 MNHEY, CDR2 SMNVEV (reference sequence). The CDR3 loop spans 18 amino acids.

The V call is TRBV15, the J call TRBJ1-2; TRBD1 is a possible D gene (6 bases). The CDR3 extends over 15 amino acids. Germline V gene sequence: CDR1 LNHNV, CDR2 YYDKDF (reference sequence). V lost 5 bases to trimming and J lost 1 base, with 14 bases between them. The CDR3 protein is CATSPAGAFNYGYTF. The CDR3 DNA is TGTGCCACCAGCCCCGCAGGGGCTTTTAACTATGGCTACACCTTC.

This sequence joins TRBV29-1 and TRBJ2-5, with 14 bases that match TRBD2. Near its end, the DNA agrees better with TRBJ2-7, so the J call may be wrong. From germline, CDR1 is SQVTM and CDR2 ANQGSEA. CDR3 length: 16 amino acids. CDR3 region: CSVVKTGTSGGSEQYF. The CDR3 DNA reads as TGCAGCGTCGTAAAAACCGGGACTAGCGGGGGTTCCGAGCAGTACTTC.

This clonotype was recorded a few times. The CDR3 nucleotides read TGTGCCACCAGTGGGTTTGTGGACACCGGGGAGCTGTTTTTT. Its translation is CATSGFVDTGELFF. The V and J genes are TRBV24-1 and TRBJ2-2; D unresolved. V was shortened by 5 bases and J by 3 bases, with 9 bases between the two germline ends. The CDR3 contains 14 residues. Germline loops: CDR1 KGHDR, CDR2 SFDVKD.

As to this clonotype: The germline gene is not matched at one end of the junction; a read error may be the cause. This CDR3 is CASSQHSTGGKGSPPHF. The CDR3 nucleotides read TGCGCCAGCAGCCAACATTCTACAGGGGGCAAGGGATCACCCCCCCACTTT. The chain links TRBV4-3 to TRBJ1-6; 9 nucleotides match TRBD1. The germline V gene has CDR1 LGHNA and CDR2 YSLEER. CDR3 length equals 17 residues.

The chain combines TRBV12-3 or TRBV12-4 with TRBJ1-1, with D unclear. The CDR3 runs to 18 residues. The ends were cut back, 3 bases at V and 0 bases at J, with 20 bases in the middle. The CDR3 spells CASSFVLDTRSLNTEAFF. Here the CDR3 DNA reads TGTGCCAGCAGTTTTGTCCTCGACACTCGGAGTTTGAACACTGAAGCTTTCTTT.

V is TRBV2 and J is TRBJ1-1; the match to TRBD1 covers 9 bases. J lost 6 bases, V lost 6 bases, and 5 bases had no gene match. CDR1 is SNHLY, CDR2 FYNNEI, per germline. The CDR3 extends over 13 amino acids. The CDR3 loop reads CASRLTGGSEAFF. The DNA for the CDR3 is TGTGCCAGCAGACTGACAGGGGGGTCTGAAGCTTTCTTT.

This clonotype came up a few times. This chain connects TRBV6-5 to TRBJ2-3, with a weak D call TRBD1 (6 bases). The CDR3 covers 14 residues. Trimming removed 6 bases at V and 1 base at J, with 11 bases between. The germline V gene has CDR1 MNHEY and CDR2 SVGAGI. In DNA form, the CDR3 reads TGTGCCAGCAGAAGGGGGTCGGGCACAGATACGCAGTATTTT. This codes for CASRRGSGTDTQYF.

The chain is built from TRBV9 and TRBJ1-1; 8 nucleotides line up with TRBD1. J lost 7 bases, V lost 4 bases, and 6 bases had no gene match. Germline CDR1 SGDLS, CDR2 YYNGEE. CDR3 length equals 13 residues. The CDR3 nucleotides read TGTGCCAGCAGCTCCCGGACAGGGAGTGAAGCTTTCTTT. Translating gives CASSSRTGSEAFF.

The table lists this clonotype with a few counts. The chain recombines TRBV11-1 with TRBJ2-2; tentatively, D is TRBD2 (5 bases). CDR3 length equals 16 residues. Germline CDR1 and CDR2: SGHAT and FQDESV (reference sequence). The V end was cut by 2 bases, the J end by 7 bases, with 17 bases between. The DNA for the CDR3 is TGTGCCAGCAGCTTATATCCGGGGAAGATCGACGGGGAGCTGTTTTTT. It encodes CASSLYPGKIDGELFF.

As to this clonotype: Since the CDR3 does not end with the conserved phenylalanine or tryptophan, this likely comes from a read error. CDR3 region: CASSSAGTSGATYQETQYV. As DNA, the CDR3 is TGCGCCAGCAGTTCAGCCGGGACTAGCGGGGCGACGTACCAAGAGACCCAGTACGTC. The chain recombines TRBV12-3 or TRBV12-4 with TRBJ2-5; 13 bases agree with TRBD2. The CDR3 has 19 amino acids.

The CDR3 loop is CASSFTTTLMNTEAFF. CDR3 bases: TGTGCCAGCAGCTTTACGACTACCTTAATGAACACTGAAGCTTTCTTT. J is TRBJ1-1 and V is TRBV5-6; D ambiguous. Trimming pared 2 bases from V and 0 bases from J, leaving 14 bases between. Germline CDR1 is SGHDT and CDR2 is YYEEEE. The CDR3 contains 16 residues.

The chain recombines TRBV20-1 with TRBJ2-3; TRBD2 aligns across 11 bases. With 6 bases clipped from V and 2 bases from J, the junction kept 7 bases outside the gene matches. Germline CDR1 reads DFQATT; CDR2 reads SNEGSKA (reference sequence). The CDR3 is made up of 15 amino acids. Here the CDR3 DNA reads TGCAGTGCATATCATAGCGGGGGGGCCACAGATACGCAGTATTTT. Translation gives CSAYHSGGATDTQYF.

This clonotype was seen only a few times. The chain combines TRBV20-1 with TRBJ1-1; a weak D match, TRBD1 (5 bases). The CDR3 is 15 residues long. Between the trimmed V and J ends, which lost 0 bases and 0 bases, there was a span of 11 bases. Germline V gives CDR1 DFQATT, CDR2 SNEGSKA (reference sequence). CDR3 loop: CSARDWGGVNTEAFF. CDR3 coding DNA: TGCAGTGCTAGAGATTGGGGAGGGGTGAACACTGAAGCTTTCTTT.

This clonotype was seen repeatedly, ten times or more. The rearrangement uses TRBV20-1 and TRBJ2-1; D is perhaps TRBD2 (6 bases). This CDR3 has 13 amino acids. The germline gives CDR1 DFQATT, CDR2 SNEGSKA (reference sequence). V was pared by 3 bases and J by 3 bases, with 9 bases between. CDR3 nucleotide sequence: TGCAGTGCTAGGGAGGGGAGCTACAATGAGCAGTTCTTC. This gives the protein CSAREGSYNEQFF.

This sequence joins TRBV11-2 and TRBJ2-3, with no clear D. The CDR3 runs 15 residues. The germline V gene has CDR1 SGHAT and CDR2 FQNNGV. The germline V and J ends were trimmed by 5 bases and 0 bases, with 12 bases remaining between them. The CDR3: CASSADSTSTDTQYF. The CDR3 region has the DNA TGTGCCAGCAGCGCCGACTCCACGAGCACAGATACGCAGTATTTT.

J is TRBJ1-4 and V is TRBV27; maybe TRBD1 (5 bases). Germline V gene sequence: CDR1 MNHEY, CDR2 SMNVEV (reference sequence). This CDR3 spans 13 amino acids. Trimming pared 2 bases from V and 8 bases from J, leaving 9 bases between. CDR3 sequence reads: CASSLRGKEKLFF. CDR3 bases: TGTGCCAGCAGTTTAAGGGGAAAGGAAAAACTGTTTTTT.

This clonotype was seen many times. The rearrangement uses TRBV5-1 and TRBJ2-1, with TRBD2 as a possible D gene (6 bases). The germline V gene has CDR1 SGHRS and CDR2 YFSETQ. The CDR3 is 21 residues long. Trimming took 1 base from V and 1 from J, leaving 27 bases between them. CDR3 coding DNA: TGCGCCAGCAGCTTGTCCCCGGTTGGGGGGAATCACTATAGGTCCTACAATGAGCAGTTCTTC. Its protein is CASSLSPVGGNHYRSYNEQFF.

This chain uses TRBV6-2 or TRBV6-3 with TRBJ2-1; no clear D gene. V lost 6 bases and J 2 bases, leaving 11 bases between the germline ends. CDR1 is MNHEY, CDR2 SVGEGT, per germline. The CDR3 is made up of 14 amino acids. The CDR3: CASSGRITYNEQFF. As DNA, the CDR3 is TGTGCCAGCAGCGGACGTATAACCTACAATGAGCAGTTCTTC.

The rearrangement joins TRBV6-5 to TRBJ1-2; no reliable D call. Trimming cost V 0 bases and J 1 base, with 6 bases left between them. Germline assignment: CDR1 MNHEY and CDR2 SVGAGI. The CDR3 has 14 amino acids. The CDR3 spells CASSYSLGNYGYTF. The CDR3 bases are TGTGCCAGCAGTTACTCGCTCGGTAACTATGGCTACACCTTC.

The rearrangement uses TRBV19 and TRBJ1-5; D perhaps matches TRBD1 (6 bases). CDR3 length: 15 residues. Trimming shortened V by 7 bases and J by 3 bases, and 16 bases separated the two germline ends. Germline V gene lookup returns CDR1 LNHDA and CDR2 SQIVND (reference sequence). CDR3 sequence: CASNWGQANNQPQHF. The CDR3 nucleotides read TGTGCCAGTAATTGGGGGCAGGCGAACAATCAGCCCCAGCATTTT. The variable domain in full, with the rest retrieved from reference TRBV19 and TRBJ1-5, is DGGITQSPKYLFRKEGQNVTLSCEQNLNHDAMYWYRQDPGQGLRLIYYSQIVNDFQKGDIAEGYSVSREKKESFPLTVTSAQKNPTAFYLCASNWGQANNQPQHFGDGTRLSIL.

This chain uses TRBV5-1 with TRBJ2-1; D may be TRBD1 or TRBD2 (5 bases each). V shed 4 bases and J shed 2 bases, with 19 bases lying between them. The germline V gene has CDR1 SGHRS and CDR2 YFSETQ. This CDR3 contains 17 residues. The CDR3 loop is CASSAFSGGRTYNEQFF. For the CDR3, the DNA is TGCGCCAGCAGCGCCTTTTCTGGGGGTAGAACCTACAATGAGCAGTTCTTC.

V gene TRBV10-3 combines with J gene TRBJ2-5; D call uncertain. Trimming took off 0 bases at V and 1 base at J, with 6 bases between the two ends. This CDR3 has 14 residues. The germline V gene has CDR1 ENHRY and CDR2 SYGVKD. This chain's CDR3 is CAISESVSQETQYF. The CDR3 DNA is TGTGCCATCAGTGAGTCGGTTTCCCAAGAGACCCAGTACTTC.

The chain has TRBV15 and TRBJ2-2; possibly TRBD1 or TRBD2 for D (5 bases each). Germline V lookup: CDR1 LNHNV, CDR2 YYDKDF (reference sequence). The CDR3 has 15 residues. The ends were cut back, 1 base at V and 7 bases at J, with 13 bases in the middle. The CDR3: CATSRGHWGNGELFF. The CDR3, as DNA: TGTGCCACCAGCAGAGGCCACTGGGGGAACGGGGAGCTGTTTTTT.

V gene TRBV28 combines with J gene TRBJ1-6; D not resolved. The germline V and J ends were trimmed by 2 bases and 5 bases, with 10 bases remaining between them. Per germline, CDR1 MDHEN and CDR2 SYDVKM. This CDR3 comprises 15 residues. The chain's CDR3 is CASSLPRKDNSPLHF. The CDR3 coding sequence is TGTGCCAGCAGTTTACCCAGGAAAGATAATTCACCCCTCCACTTT.

This clonotype has only a few counts. The gene calls are TRBV6-5 and TRBJ2-4, with 11 bases lining up with TRBD1. With the DNA end fitting TRBJ2-5 better, the J assignment may be wrong. CDR1 MNHEY and CDR2 SVGAGI come from the germline V gene. This CDR3 is 15 amino acids long. The CDR3 nucleotides read TGTGCCAGCAGTCAACGGGACAGGGGGGGAGAGACCCAGTACTTC. It yields the protein CASSQRDRGGETQYF.